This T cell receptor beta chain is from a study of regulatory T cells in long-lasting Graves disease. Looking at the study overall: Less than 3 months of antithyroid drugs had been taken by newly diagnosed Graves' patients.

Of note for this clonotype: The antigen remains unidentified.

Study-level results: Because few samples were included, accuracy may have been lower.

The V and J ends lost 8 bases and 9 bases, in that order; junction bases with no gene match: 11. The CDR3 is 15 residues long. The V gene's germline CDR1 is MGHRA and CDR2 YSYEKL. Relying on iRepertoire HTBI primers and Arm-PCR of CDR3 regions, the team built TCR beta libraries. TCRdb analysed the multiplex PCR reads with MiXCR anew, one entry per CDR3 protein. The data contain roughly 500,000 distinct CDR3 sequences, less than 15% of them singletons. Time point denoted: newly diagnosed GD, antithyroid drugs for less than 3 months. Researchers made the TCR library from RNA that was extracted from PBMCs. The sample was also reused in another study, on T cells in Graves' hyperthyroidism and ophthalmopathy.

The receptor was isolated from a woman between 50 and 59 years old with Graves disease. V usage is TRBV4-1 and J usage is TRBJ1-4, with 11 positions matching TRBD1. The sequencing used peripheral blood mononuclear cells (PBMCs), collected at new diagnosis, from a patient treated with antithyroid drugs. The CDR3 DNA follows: TGCGCCAGCCTTCCCGGGACAGGGGGGCTTCAAAAACTGTTTTTT. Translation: CASLPGTGGLQKLFF.